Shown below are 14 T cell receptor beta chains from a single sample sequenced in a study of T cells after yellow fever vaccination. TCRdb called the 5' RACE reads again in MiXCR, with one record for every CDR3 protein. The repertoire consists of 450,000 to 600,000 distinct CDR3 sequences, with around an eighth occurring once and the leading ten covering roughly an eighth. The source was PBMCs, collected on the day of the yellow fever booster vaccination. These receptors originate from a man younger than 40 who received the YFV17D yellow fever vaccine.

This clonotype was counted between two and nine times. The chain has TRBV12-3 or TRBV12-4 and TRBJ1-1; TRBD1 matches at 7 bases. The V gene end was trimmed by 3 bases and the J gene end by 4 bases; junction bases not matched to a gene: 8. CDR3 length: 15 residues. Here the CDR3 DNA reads TGTGCCAGCAGTTTTGAGGGGGCCACTACCACTGAAGCTTTCTTT. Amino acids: CASSFEGATTTEAFF.

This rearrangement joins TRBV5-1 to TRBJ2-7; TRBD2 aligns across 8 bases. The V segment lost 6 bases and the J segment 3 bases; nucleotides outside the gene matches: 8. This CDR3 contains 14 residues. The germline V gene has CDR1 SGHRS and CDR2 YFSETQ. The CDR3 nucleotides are TGCGCCAGCACCGCCGGGGGGGCTGGCTACGAGCAGTACTTC. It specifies CASTAGGAGYEQYF.

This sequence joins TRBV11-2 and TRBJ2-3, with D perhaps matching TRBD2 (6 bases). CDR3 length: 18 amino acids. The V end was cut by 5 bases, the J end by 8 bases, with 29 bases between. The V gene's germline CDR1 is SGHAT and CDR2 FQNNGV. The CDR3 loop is CASSHHRDSSRVAATQYF. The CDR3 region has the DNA TGTGCCAGCAGCCACCACCGGGACTCGTCGCGGGTGGCAGCTACGCAGTATTTT.

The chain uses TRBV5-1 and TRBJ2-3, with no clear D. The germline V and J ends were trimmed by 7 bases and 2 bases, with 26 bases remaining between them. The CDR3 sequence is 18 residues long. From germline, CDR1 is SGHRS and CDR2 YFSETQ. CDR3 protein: CASSSPPRASPNTDTQYF. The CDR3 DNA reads TGCGCCAGCTCTTCCCCCCCGCGAGCAAGCCCCAACACAGATACGCAGTATTTT.

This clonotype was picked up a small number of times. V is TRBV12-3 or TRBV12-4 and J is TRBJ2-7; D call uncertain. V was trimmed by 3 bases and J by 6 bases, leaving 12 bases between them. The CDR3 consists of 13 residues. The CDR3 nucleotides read TGTGCCAGCAGTTTGAGGCCCGTCGGCGAGCAGTACTTC. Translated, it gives CASSLRPVGEQYF.

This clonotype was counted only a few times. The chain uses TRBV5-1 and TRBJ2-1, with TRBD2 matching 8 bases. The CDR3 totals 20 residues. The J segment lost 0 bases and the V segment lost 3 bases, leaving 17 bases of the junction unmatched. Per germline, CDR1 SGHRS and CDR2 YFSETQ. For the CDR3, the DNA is TGCGCCAGCAGCTCAGCCCGTTGGACTAGCCTAATAAGCTCCTACAATGAGCAGTTCTTC. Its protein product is CASSSARWTSLISSYNEQFF.

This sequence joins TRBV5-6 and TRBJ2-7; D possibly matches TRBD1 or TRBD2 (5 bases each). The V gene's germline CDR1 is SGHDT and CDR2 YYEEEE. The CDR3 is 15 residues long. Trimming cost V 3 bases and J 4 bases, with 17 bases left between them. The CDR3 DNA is TGTGCCAGCAGCTCACGACAGCGGCGTACTTACGAGCAGTACTTC. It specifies CASSSRQRRTYEQYF.

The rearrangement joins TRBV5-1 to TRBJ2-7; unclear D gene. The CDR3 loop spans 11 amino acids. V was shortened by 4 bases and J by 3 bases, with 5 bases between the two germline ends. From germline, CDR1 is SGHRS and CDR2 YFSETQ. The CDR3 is CASSGFYEQYF. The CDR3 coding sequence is TGCGCCAGCAGCGGATTCTACGAGCAGTACTTC.

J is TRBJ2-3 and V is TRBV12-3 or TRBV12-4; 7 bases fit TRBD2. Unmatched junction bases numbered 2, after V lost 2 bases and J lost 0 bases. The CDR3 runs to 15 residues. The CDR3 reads CASSLNSGSTDTQYF. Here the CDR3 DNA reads TGTGCCAGCAGTTTAAATAGCGGGAGCACAGATACGCAGTATTTT.

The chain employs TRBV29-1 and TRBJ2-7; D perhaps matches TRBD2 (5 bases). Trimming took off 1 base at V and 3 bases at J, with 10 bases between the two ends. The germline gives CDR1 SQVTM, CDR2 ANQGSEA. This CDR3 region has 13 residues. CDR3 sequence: CSVEGRANYEQYF. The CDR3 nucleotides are TGCAGCGTTGAAGGGCGGGCGAACTACGAGCAGTACTTC.

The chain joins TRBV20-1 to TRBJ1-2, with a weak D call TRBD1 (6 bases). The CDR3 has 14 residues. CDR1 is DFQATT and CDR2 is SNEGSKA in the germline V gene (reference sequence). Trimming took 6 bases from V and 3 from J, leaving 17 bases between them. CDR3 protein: CSALFLSGDYGYTF. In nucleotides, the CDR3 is TGCAGTGCCTTATTCCTTTCAGGGGACTATGGCTACACCTTC.

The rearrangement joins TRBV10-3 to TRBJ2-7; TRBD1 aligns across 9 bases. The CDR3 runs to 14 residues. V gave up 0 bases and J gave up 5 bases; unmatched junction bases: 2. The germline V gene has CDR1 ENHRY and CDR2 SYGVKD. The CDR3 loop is CAISESTGGHEQYF. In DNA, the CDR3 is TGTGCCATCAGTGAGTCGACAGGGGGGCACGAGCAGTACTTC.

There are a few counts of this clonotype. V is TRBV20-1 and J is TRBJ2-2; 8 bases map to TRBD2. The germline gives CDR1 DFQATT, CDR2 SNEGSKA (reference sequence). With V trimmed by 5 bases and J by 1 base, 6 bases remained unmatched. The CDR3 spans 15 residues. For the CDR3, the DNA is TGCAGTGCTCCCTCGGGACTAGGGAACACCGGGGAGCTGTTTTTT. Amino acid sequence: CSAPSGLGNTGELFF.

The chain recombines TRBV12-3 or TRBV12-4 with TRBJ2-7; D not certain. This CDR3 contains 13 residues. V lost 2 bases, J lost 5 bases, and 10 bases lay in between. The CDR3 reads CASSLWGPDEQYF. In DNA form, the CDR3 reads TGTGCCAGCAGTTTATGGGGTCCCGACGAGCAGTACTTC.